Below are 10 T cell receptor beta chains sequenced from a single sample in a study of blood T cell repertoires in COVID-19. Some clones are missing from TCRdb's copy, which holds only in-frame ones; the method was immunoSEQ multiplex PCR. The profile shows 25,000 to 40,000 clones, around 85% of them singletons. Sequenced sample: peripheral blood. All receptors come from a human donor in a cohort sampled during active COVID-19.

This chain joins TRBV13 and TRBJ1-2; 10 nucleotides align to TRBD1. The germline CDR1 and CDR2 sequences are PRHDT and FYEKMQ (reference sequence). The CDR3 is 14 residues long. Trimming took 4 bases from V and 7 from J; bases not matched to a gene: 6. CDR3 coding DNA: TGTGCCAGCAGCTCCCCGACAGGGGGCGTTGGCTACACCTTC. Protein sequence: CASSSPTGGVGYTF.

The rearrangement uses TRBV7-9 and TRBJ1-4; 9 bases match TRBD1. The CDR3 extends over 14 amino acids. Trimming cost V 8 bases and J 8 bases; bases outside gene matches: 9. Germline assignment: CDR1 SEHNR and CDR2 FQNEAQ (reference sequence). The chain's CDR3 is CASSGTGRYEKLFF. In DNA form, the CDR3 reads TGTGCCAGCTCAGGGACAGGGAGGTACGAAAAACTGTTTTTT.

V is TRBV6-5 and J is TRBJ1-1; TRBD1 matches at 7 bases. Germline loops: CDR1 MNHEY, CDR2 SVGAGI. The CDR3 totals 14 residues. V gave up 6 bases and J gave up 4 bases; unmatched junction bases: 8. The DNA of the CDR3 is TGTGCCAGCAGGGGACAGTCCCGCGTCACTGAAGCTTTCTTT. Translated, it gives CASRGQSRVTEAFF.

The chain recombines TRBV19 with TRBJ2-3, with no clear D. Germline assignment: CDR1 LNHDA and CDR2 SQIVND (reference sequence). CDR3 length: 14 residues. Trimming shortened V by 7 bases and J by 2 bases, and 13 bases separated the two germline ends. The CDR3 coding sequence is TGTGCCAGTACCCCGCGCTCCCTCACAGATACGCAGTATTTT. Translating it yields CASTPRSLTDTQYF.

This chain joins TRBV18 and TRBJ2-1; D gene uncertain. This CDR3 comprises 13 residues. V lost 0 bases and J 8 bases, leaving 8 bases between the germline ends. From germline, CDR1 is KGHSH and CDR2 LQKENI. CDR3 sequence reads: CASSPPSSDEQFF. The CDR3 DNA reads TGTGCCAGCTCACCACCGTCCAGCGATGAGCAGTTCTTC.

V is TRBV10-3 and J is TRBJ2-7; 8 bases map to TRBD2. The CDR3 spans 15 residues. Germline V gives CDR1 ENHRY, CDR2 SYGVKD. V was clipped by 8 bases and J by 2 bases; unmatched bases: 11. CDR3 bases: TGTGCCATCGCCCCAGCGGGAGCCAAAACCTACGAGCAGTACTTC. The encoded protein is CAIAPAGAKTYEQYF.

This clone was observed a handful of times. CDR3 DNA: TGTGCCAGTCAGGGAACCTACGAGCAGTACTTC. Translation gives CASQGTYEQYF. The rearrangement uses TRBV7-9 and TRBJ2-7; D is possibly TRBD1 (5 bases). This CDR3 is 11 amino acids long. CDR1 is SEHNR and CDR2 is FQNEAQ in the germline V gene (reference sequence). V was trimmed by 9 bases and J by 2 bases, leaving 8 bases between them.

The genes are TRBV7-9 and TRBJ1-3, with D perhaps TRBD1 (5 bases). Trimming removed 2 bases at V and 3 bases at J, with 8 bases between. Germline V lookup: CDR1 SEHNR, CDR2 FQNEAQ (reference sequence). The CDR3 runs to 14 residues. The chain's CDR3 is CASSLTGGGNTIYF. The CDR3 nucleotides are TGTGCCAGCAGCTTAACGGGGGGTGGAAACACCATATATTTT.

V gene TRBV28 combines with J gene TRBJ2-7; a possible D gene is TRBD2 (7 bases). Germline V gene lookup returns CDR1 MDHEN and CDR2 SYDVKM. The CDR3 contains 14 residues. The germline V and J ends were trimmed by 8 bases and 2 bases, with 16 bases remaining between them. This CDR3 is CASLPGGTTYEQYF. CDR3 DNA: TGTGCCAGCCTCCCGGGGGGCACAACCTACGAGCAGTACTTC. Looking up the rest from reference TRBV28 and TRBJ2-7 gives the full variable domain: DVKVTQSSRYLVKRTGEKVFLECVQDMDHENMFWYRQDPGLGLRLIYFSYDVKMKEKGDIPEGYSVSREKKERFSLILESASTNQTSMYLCASLPGGTTYEQYFGPGTRLTVT.

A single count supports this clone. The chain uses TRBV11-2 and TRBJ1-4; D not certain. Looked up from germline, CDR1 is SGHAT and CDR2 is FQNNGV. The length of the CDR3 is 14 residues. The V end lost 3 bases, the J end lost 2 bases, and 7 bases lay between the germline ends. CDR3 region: CASSFTGTNEKLFF. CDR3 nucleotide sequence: TGTGCCAGCAGCTTTACGGGGACTAATGAAAAACTGTTTTTT.